The rows below give T cell receptor beta chains drawn from one sample of a study of blood T cell repertoires in COVID-19. Sequencing was performed with immunoSEQ multiplex PCR; in TCRdb, only in-frame clones are kept and a portion is missing. The data hold hundreds of thousands of clones, with about 88% observed a single time. Sequenced input: PBMCs or T cells enriched from blood (not recorded which). The receptors stem from a woman between 35 and 50 years old who had recovered from COVID-19. Each CDR3 is given with its conserved first and last residue. D genes are given only for firm matches. Clone size is shown for a subset of rows, as once, few, many or a class of expanded clone.

- TRBJ2-1 TRBD2 TRBV25-1 TGTGCCAGCAGTTACCTCCCGGGAGGGTACAATGAGCAGTTCTTC CASSYLPGGYNEQFF
- TRBJ2-3 TRBD2 TRBV28 TGTGCCAGCTGTAGCGGGGCCCCCCGCACAGATACGCAGTATTTT CASCSGAPRTDTQYF
- TRBJ2-1 - TRBV18 TGTGCCAGCTCACCACCCGCGGGATCTTGGAATGAGCAGTTCTTC CASSPPAGSWNEQFF
- TRBJ2-3 - TRBV12-2 TGTGCAAGTCGCCCGCGGGAGGGCCAACCAGATACGCAGTATTTT CASRPREGQPDTQYF
- TRBJ2-7 - TRBV3-1/TRBV3-2 TGTGCCAGCAGCCAAGATCCGGTAAAGAGCTCCTACGAGCAGTACTTC CASSQDPVKSSYEQYF
- TRBJ2-7 - TRBV20-1 TGCAGTGCCCTGTCCTCCTACGAGCAGTACTTC CSALSSYEQYF
- TRBJ2-3 TRBD2 TRBV9 TGTGCCAGCAGCACCGGGACTAGCGAACGCACAGATACGCAGTATTTT CASSTGTSERTDTQYF
- TRBJ2-1 - TRBV27 TGTGCCAGCAGCTTACAGGGAAATGAGCAGTTCTTC CASSLQGNEQFF
- TRBJ1-2 TRBD1 TRBV9 TGTGCCAGCAGCGCCTCCGGGACAGGGGTTAGCTACACCTTC CASSASGTGVSYTF
- TRBJ2-1 TRBD2 TRBV4-3 TGCGCCAGCAGCCAAAGGTTTGGGACTAGCGGGAGGTATGAGCAGTTCTTC CASSQRFGTSGRYEQFF
few TRBJ2-7 TRBD2 TRBV28 TGTGCCAGCACCTCACCGCGGGGCGGGGGGACCTACGAGCAGTACTTC CASTSPRGGGTYEQYF